The rows below give T cell receptor beta chains drawn from one sample of a study of blood T cell repertoires in COVID-19. Method: immunoSEQ multiplex PCR; TCRdb's copy keeps in-frame clones and lacks some. Counted here are about 360,000 clones, 75% to 90% occurring once; the ten biggest clones make up just over 7%. The sequenced sample consisted of peripheral blood. These receptors all stem from a woman between 55 and 75 years old with COVID-19, enrolled during active disease. The CDR3 runs from the conserved cysteine through the conserved F or W. D genes are given only for firm matches. Clone size is shown for a subset of rows, as once, few, many or a class of expanded clone.

TRBJ1-1	-	-	TRBV29-1	CSVMPQGNTEAFF	TGCAGCGTAATGCCGCAGGGGAACACTGAAGCTTTCTTT
TRBJ2-3	TRBD1	-	TRBV5-1	CASSSVGGQGLTDTQYF	TGCGCCAGCAGCTCCGTGGGAGGACAGGGGTTGACAGATACGCAGTATTTT
TRBJ2-3	-	-	TRBV24-1	CATSDQKQGSSTDTQYF	TGTGCCACCAGTGACCAGAAACAGGGATCTAGCACAGATACGCAGTATTTT
TRBJ1-2	TRBD1	-	TRBV7-3	CASSIGGLPRVGGYTF	TGTGCCAGCAGTATAGGGGGCCTCCCGAGGGTCGGTGGCTACACCTTC
TRBJ1-5	-	-	TRBV6-5	CASSYSTRGGQPQHF	TGTGCCAGCAGTTACTCGACCCGGGGAGGTCAGCCCCAGCATTTT
TRBJ1-4	TRBD1	-	TRBV13	CASSSSDRAGNEKLFF	TGTGCCAGCAGTTCCTCCGACAGGGCTGGTAATGAAAAACTGTTTTTT
TRBJ2-2	-	-	TRBV18	CASSRDTGKTNTGELFF	TGTGCCAGCTCACGAGATACAGGGAAAACAAACACCGGGGAGCTGTTTTTT
TRBJ2-5	TRBD1	-	TRBV9	CASSPGQGARVVIETQYF	TGTGCCAGTTCTCCGGGACAGGGGGCGAGGGTTGTAATAGAGACCCAGTACTTC
TRBJ1-5	-	few	TRBV30	CAWNRVGNQPQHF	TGTGCCTGGAACAGGGTCGGCAATCAGCCCCAGCATTTT
TRBJ2-2	TRBD1	once	TRBV11-3	CASSLRTGWAGELFF	TGTGCCAGCAGCTTACGGACAGGGTGGGCCGGGGAGCTGTTTTTT
TRBJ2-3	-	-	TRBV5-4	CASSRGTDTQYF	TGTGCCAGCAGCAGAGGGACAGATACGCAGTATTTT
TRBJ2-5	TRBD1	-	TRBV6-5	CASNSPRDSQETQYF	TGTGCCAGCAACTCCCCACGGGACAGCCAAGAGACCCAGTACTTC
TRBJ2-7	TRBD1	once	TRBV5-1	CASYPTGLTYEQYF	TGCGCCAGCTACCCGACAGGGTTAACCTACGAGCAGTACTTC
TRBJ2-7	TRBD1	-	TRBV3-1/TRBV3-2	CASSQRDRGGYEQYF	TGTGCCAGCAGCCAAAGGGACAGGGGGGGCTACGAGCAGTACTTC
TRBJ1-3	-	-	TRBV19	CASSIPGAGNTIYF	TGTGCCAGTAGTATTCCGGGGGCTGGAAACACCATATATTTT
TRBJ1-5	-	-	TRBV7-2	CASSPGANQPQHF	TGTGCCAGCAGCCCAGGGGCCAATCAGCCCCAGCATTTT
TRBJ1-5	TRBD1	-	TRBV6-5	CASQEGAHQPQHF	TGTGCCTCCCAGGAGGGGGCCCATCAGCCCCAGCATTTT
TRBJ2-2	-	few	TRBV20-1	CSASDGVTGELFF	TGCAGTGCTAGTGACGGAGTCACCGGGGAGCTGTTTTTT
TRBJ2-1	-	-	TRBV18	CASSPRGGSYNEQFF	TGTGCCAGCTCACCTCGAGGAGGATCCTACAATGAGCAGTTCTTC
TRBJ1-4	-	-	TRBV7-2	CASSPRRGLEKLFF	TGTGCCAGCAGCCCCCGCCGGGGGTTAGAAAAACTGTTTTTT
TRBJ1-3	-	-	TRBV9	CASSPNRDSGNTIYF	TGTGCCAGCAGCCCCAACAGGGACTCTGGAAACACCATATATTTT
TRBJ1-6	-	once	TRBV11-3	CASSFDRNSPLHF	TGTGCCAGCAGCTTCGACAGAAATTCACCCCTCCACTTT
TRBJ1-1	TRBD1	-	TRBV5-4	CASRTGGMNTEAFF	TGTGCCAGCAGGACAGGGGGGATGAACACTGAAGCTTTCTTT
TRBJ2-3	-	-	TRBV9	CASSARYGDTQYF	TGTGCCAGCAGCGCCCGTTACGGGGATACGCAGTATTTT
TRBJ2-6	-	-	TRBV30	CAWSPLSYSGANVLTF	TGTGCCTGGAGCCCCTTATCCTACTCTGGGGCCAACGTCCTGACTTTC
TRBJ1-2	TRBD1	-	TRBV19	CASSRPGQGNYGYTF	TGTGCCAGTAGTAGGCCGGGACAGGGCAACTATGGCTACACCTTC
TRBJ1-1	TRBD1	-	TRBV18	CASSPQSRTGGDTEAFF	TGTGCCAGCTCACCTCAGTCTCGGACAGGGGGTGACACTGAAGCTTTCTTT
TRBJ1-1	-	-	TRBV6-5	CALQGMNTEAFF	TGTGCGTTACAGGGTATGAACACTGAAGCTTTCTTT
TRBJ2-3	-	-	TRBV10-3	CAISRNTQYF	TGTGCCATCAGTCGTAATACGCAGTATTTT
TRBJ2-6	TRBD1	few	TRBV6-2/TRBV6-3	CASSLQGAGANVLTF	TGTGCCAGCAGTCTACAGGGGGCTGGGGCCAACGTCCTGACTTTC
TRBJ2-3	TRBD1	-	TRBV19	CASSTDRGRTDTQYF	TGTGCCAGTAGTACGGACAGGGGGCGGACAGATACGCAGTATTTT
TRBJ1-2	-	-	TRBV24-1	CATSDFQGSGRGYTF	TGTGCCACCAGTGATTTCCAGGGCTCGGGGAGGGGCTACACCTTC
TRBJ1-5	TRBD1	few	TRBV4-3	CASSLTGAQPQHF	TGCGCCAGCAGCCTGACAGGGGCTCAGCCCCAGCATTTT
TRBJ2-7	TRBD1	-	TRBV30	CAWCETGTYEQYF	TGTGCCTGGTGCGAGACAGGGACCTACGAGCAGTACTTC
TRBJ2-7	-	once	TRBV5-1	CASSNGYEQYF	TGCGCCAGCAGCAACGGCTACGAGCAGTACTTC
TRBJ1-6	TRBD1	-	TRBV10-3	CAISLQGNNSPLHF	TGTGCCATCAGCTTACAGGGGAATAATTCACCCCTCCACTTT
TRBJ1-1	-	-	TRBV30	CAWRSGSRVTEAFF	TGTGCCTGGAGGTCGGGCTCCAGGGTCACTGAAGCTTTCTTT
TRBJ2-1	-	-	TRBV19	CASNNRNNEQFF	TGTGCCAGTAATAACAGGAACAATGAGCAGTTCTTC
TRBJ2-7	-	once	TRBV7-6	CASSFSNGGEQYF	TGTGCCAGCAGCTTTAGTAACGGGGGCGAGCAGTACTTC